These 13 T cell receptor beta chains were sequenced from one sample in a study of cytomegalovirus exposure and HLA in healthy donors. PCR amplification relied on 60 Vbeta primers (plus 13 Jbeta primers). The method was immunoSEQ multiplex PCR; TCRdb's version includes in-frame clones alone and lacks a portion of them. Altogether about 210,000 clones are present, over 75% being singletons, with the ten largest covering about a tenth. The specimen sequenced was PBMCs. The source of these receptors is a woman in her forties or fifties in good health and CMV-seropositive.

The CDR3 coding sequence is TGTGCCAGCAGAGGGACAGGGGACACTGAAGCTTTCTTT. Encoded protein: CASRGTGDTEAFF. V usage is TRBV6-5 and J usage is TRBJ1-1; 10 bases line up with TRBD1. J lost 3 bases, V lost 6 bases, and 1 base had no gene match. The V gene's germline CDR1 is MNHEY and CDR2 SVGAGI. CDR3 length: 13 residues.

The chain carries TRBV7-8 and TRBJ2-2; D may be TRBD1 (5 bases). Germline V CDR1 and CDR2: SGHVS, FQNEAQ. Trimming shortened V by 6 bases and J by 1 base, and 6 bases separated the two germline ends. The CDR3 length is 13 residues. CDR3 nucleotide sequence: TGTGCCAGCAGAGACAGGAACACCGGGGAGCTGTTTTTT. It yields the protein CASRDRNTGELFF.

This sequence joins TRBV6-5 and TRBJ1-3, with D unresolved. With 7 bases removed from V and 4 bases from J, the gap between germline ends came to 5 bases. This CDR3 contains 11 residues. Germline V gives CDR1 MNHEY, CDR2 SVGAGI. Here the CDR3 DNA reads TGTGCCAGCACCCAGGGAAACACCATATATTTT. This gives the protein CASTQGNTIYF.

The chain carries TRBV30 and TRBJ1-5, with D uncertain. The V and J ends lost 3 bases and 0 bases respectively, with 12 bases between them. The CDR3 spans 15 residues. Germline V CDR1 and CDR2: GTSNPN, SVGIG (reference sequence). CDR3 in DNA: TGTGCCTGGAGGGACGGGATTTATAGCAATCAGCCCCAGCATTTT. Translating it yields CAWRDGIYSNQPQHF. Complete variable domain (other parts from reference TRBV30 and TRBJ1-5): SQTIHQWPATLVQPVGSPLSLECTVEGTSNPNLYWYRQAAGRGLQLLFYSVGIGQISSEVPQNLSASRPQDRQFILSSKKLLLSDSGFYLCAWRDGIYSNQPQHFGDGTRLSIL.

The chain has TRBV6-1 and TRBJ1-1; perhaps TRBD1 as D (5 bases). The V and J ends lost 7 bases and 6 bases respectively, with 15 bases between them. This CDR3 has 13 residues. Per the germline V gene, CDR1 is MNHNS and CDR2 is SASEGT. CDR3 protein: CASISPGGAEAFF. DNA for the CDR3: TGTGCCAGCATTTCTCCCGGGGGGGCTGAAGCTTTCTTT.

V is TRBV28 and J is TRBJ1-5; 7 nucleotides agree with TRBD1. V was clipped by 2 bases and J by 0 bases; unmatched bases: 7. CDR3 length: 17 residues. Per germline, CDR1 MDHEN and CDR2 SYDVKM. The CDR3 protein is CASSLTGQVYSNQPQHF. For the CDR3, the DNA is TGTGCCAGCAGTTTAACCGGACAGGTATATAGCAATCAGCCCCAGCATTTT.

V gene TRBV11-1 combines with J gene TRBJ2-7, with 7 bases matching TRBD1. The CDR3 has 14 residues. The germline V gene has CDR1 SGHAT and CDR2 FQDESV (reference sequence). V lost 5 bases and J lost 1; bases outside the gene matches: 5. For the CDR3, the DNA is TGTGCCAGCAGCCTGGACAGGCTTTCCTACGAGCAGTACTTC. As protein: CASSLDRLSYEQYF. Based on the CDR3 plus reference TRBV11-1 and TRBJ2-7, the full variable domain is EAEVAQSPRYKITEKSQAVAFWCDPISGHATLYWYRQILGQGPELLVQFQDESVVDDSQLPKDRFSAERLKGVDSTLKIQPAELGDSAMYLCASSLDRLSYEQYFGPGTRLTVT.

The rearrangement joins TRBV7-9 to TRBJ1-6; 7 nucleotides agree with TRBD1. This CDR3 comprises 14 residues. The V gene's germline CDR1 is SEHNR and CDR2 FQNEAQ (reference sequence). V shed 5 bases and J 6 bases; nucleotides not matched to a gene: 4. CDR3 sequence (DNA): TGTGCCAGCAGCCTCCGGGACAGTAATTCACCCCTCCACTTT. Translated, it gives CASSLRDSNSPLHF.

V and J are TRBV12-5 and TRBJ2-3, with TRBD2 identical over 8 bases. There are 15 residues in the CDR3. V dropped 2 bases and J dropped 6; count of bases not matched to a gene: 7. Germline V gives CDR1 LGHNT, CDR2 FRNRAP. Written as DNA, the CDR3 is TGTGCTAGTGGTTTGTCAGCGGGGGTGAGCGATACGCAGTATTTT. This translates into CASGLSAGVSDTQYF.

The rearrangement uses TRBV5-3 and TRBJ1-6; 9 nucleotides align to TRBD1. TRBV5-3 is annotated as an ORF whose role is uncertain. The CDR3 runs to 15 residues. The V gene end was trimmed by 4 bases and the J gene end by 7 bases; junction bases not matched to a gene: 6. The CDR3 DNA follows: TGTGCCAGAAGCATCCGGGACAGGGAAAATTCACCCCTCCACTTT. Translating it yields CARSIRDRENSPLHF.

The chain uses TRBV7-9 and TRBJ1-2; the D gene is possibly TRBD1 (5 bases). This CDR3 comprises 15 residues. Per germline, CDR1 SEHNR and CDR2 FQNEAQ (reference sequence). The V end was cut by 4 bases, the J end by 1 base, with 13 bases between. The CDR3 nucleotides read TGTGCCAGCAGCTCAGGTGGGGGGTTTAACTATGGCTACACCTTC. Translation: CASSSGGGFNYGYTF. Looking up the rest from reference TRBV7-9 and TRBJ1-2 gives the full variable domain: DTGVSQNPRHKITKRGQNVTFRCDPISEHNRLYWYRQTLGQGPEFLTYFQNEAQLEKSRLLSDRFSAERPKGSFSTLEIQRTEQGDSAMYLCASSSGGGFNYGYTFGSGTRLTVV.

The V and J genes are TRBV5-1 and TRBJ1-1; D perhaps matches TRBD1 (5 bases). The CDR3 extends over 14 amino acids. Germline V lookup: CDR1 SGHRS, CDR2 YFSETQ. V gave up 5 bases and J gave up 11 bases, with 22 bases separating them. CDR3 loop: CASSLVETGLDAFF. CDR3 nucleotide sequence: TGCGCCAGCAGTCTGGTAGAAACAGGATTAGATGCTTTCTTT.

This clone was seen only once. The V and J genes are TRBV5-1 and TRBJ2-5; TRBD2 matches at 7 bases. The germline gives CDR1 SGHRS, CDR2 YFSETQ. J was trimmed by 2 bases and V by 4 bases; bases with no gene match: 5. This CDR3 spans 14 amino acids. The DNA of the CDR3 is TGCGCCAGCAGCACAAGGGAGGGGCAAGAGACCCAGTACTTC. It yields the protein CASSTREGQETQYF. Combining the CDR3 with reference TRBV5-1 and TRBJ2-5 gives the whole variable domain KAGVTQTPRYLIKTRGQQVTLSCSPISGHRSVSWYQQTPGQGLQFLFEYFSETQRNKGNFPGRFSGRQFSNSRSEMNVSTLELGDSALYLCASSTREGQETQYFGPGTRLLVL.